Shown below are 13 T cell receptor beta chains from a single sample sequenced in a study of regulatory T cells in long-lasting Graves disease. The time point here: newly diagnosed GD, antithyroid drugs for less than 3 months. RNA extracted from PBMCs served as the sequencing template. Combining iRepertoire HTBI primers with Arm-PCR of CDR3 regions, the authors built TCR beta libraries. Using its own MiXCR run on the multiplex PCR reads, TCRdb lists one record per CDR3 protein. The data contain a few hundred thousand distinct CDR3 sequences, more than 15% of them singletons. The sample also formed part of further work on T cells in Graves' hyperthyroidism and ophthalmopathy.

The specimen comprised peripheral blood mononuclear cells (PBMCs), sampled at new diagnosis, from a patient treated with antithyroid drugs. All receptors derive from a woman aged 25 to 39 with Graves disease.

The chain has TRBV6-1 and TRBJ2-1; D is unclear. CDR1 is MNHNS, CDR2 SASEGT, per germline. The CDR3 extends over 17 amino acids. V was shortened by 7 bases and J by 0 bases, with 19 bases between the two germline ends. The CDR3 loop is CASTQSGGQSSYNEQFF. The CDR3 region has the DNA TGTGCCAGCACGCAATCTGGCGGCCAAAGCTCCTACAATGAGCAGTTCTTC.

In this sample, this clonotype turned up many times. CDR3 in amino acids: CASSPTLRRIYEQYF. The CDR3 bases are TGTGCCAGCAGCCCTACTTTGCGGCGGATCTACGAGCAGTACTTC. The rearrangement links TRBV3-1 to TRBJ2-7, with no clear D. The CDR3 is 15 residues long. Germline V lookup: CDR1 LGHDT, CDR2 YNNKEL (reference sequence). V lost 4 bases, J lost 3 bases, and 16 bases lay in between.

This clonotype appeared a few times. The rearrangement links TRBV24-1 to TRBJ2-2; no reliable D call. CDR3 length: 16 amino acids. CDR1 and CDR2 from the germline V gene are KGHDR and SFDVKD. V lost 3 bases, J lost 5 bases, and 15 bases lay in between. The CDR3: CATSDPTKLGTGELFF. CDR3 nucleotides: TGTGCCACCAGTGATCCAACTAAATTGGGTACCGGGGAGCTGTTTTTT.

The chain joins TRBV6-1 to TRBJ2-1, with 12 bases lining up with TRBD2. Germline V lookup: CDR1 MNHNS, CDR2 SASEGT. Trimming cost V 4 bases and J 0 bases; bases outside gene matches: 13. This CDR3 region has 20 residues. The CDR3 reads CASSGLKTSGGPSSYNEQFF. The CDR3 DNA is TGTGCCAGCAGTGGGCTTAAGACTAGCGGGGGACCTAGCTCCTACAATGAGCAGTTCTTC.

At least ten counts were recorded for this clonotype. The gene calls are TRBV19 and TRBJ2-6; no reliable D call. CDR3 length: 16 amino acids. Germline V CDR1 and CDR2: LNHDA, SQIVND (reference sequence). V lost 5 bases and J lost 0, with 11 bases in between. The CDR3: CASSSGQHSGANVLTF. In DNA, the CDR3 is TGTGCCAGTAGTTCCGGTCAGCACTCTGGGGCCAACGTCCTGACTTTC.

This clonotype was recorded only once. The rearrangement links TRBV11-2 to TRBJ2-5, with 7 bases identical to TRBD2. Matching the DNA end better, TRBJ2-7 makes the J call doubtful. This CDR3 is 17 amino acids long. Germline values: CDR1 SGHAT, CDR2 FQNNGV. The CDR3 sequence is CASSSPARTGGSYEQYF. The CDR3 DNA reads TGTGCCAGCAGCTCCCCCGCTCGAACGGGGGGTTCCTACGAGCAGTACTTC.

This clonotype has a count of ten or more. The V call is TRBV2, the J call TRBJ2-3; perhaps TRBD2 as D (6 bases). Per germline, CDR1 SNHLY and CDR2 FYNNEI. The length of the CDR3 is 15 residues. The V gene lost 8 bases and the J gene lost 0 bases, with 15 bases spanning the gap. CDR3 protein: CASHRGTSSTDTQYF. CDR3 nucleotides: TGTGCCAGCCACCGCGGGACTTCTAGCACAGATACGCAGTATTTT. The complete variable domain, with remaining parts taken from reference TRBV2 and TRBJ2-3, reads EPEVTQTPSHQVTQMGQEVILRCVPISNHLYFYWYRQILGQKVEFLVSFYNNEISEKSEIFDDQFSVERPDGSNFTLKIRSTKLEDSAMYFCASHRGTSSTDTQYFGPGTRLTVL.

The chain couples TRBV12-3 or TRBV12-4 to TRBJ2-3; TRBD2 might be the D (6 bases). With 6 bases removed from V and 0 bases from J, the gap between germline ends came to 10 bases. The CDR3 is 14 residues long. CDR3 bases: TGTGCCAGCAGGAGAAGCGGGAGCACAGATACGCAGTATTTT. Translating gives CASRRSGSTDTQYF.

This clonotype was seen at least ten times. The rearrangement joins TRBV7-9 to TRBJ1-2; TRBD1 agrees at 8 bases. The CDR3 runs 15 residues. The germline gives CDR1 SEHNR, CDR2 FQNEAQ (reference sequence). The V segment lost 4 bases and the J segment 4 bases; nucleotides outside the gene matches: 8. The CDR3 spells CASSSTGGRGYGYTF. In DNA form, the CDR3 reads TGTGCCAGCAGCTCAACAGGGGGTCGAGGCTATGGCTACACCTTC.

This clonotype appeared a few times. A read error may be the cause here, since a much bigger clone is one base away. DNA for the CDR3: TGTGCCAGCAGCCCCCAGGGGATTTCGAACACTGAAGCTTTCTTT. Translated, it gives CASSPQGISNTEAFF. The rearrangement links TRBV7-3 to TRBJ1-1, with a tentative D call TRBD1 (6 bases). This CDR3 has 15 amino acids. V gave up 5 bases and J gave up 1 base, with 14 bases separating them. CDR1 and CDR2 from the germline V gene are SGHTA and FQGTGA. Complete variable domain (other parts from reference TRBV7-3 and TRBJ1-1): GAGVSQTPSNKVTEKGKYVELRCDPISGHTALYWYRQSLGQGPEFLIYFQGTGAADDSGLPNDRFFAVRPEGSVSTLKIQRTERGDSAVYLCASSPQGISNTEAFFGQGTRLTVV.

Many counts were recorded for this clonotype. The V and J genes are TRBV7-2 and TRBJ1-2, with D perhaps TRBD1 (5 bases). The CDR3 is 16 amino acids. The germline V gene encodes CDR1 SGHTA and CDR2 FQGNSA. Trimming shortened V by 5 bases and J by 8 bases, and 24 bases separated the two germline ends. Here the CDR3 DNA reads TGTGCCAGCAGCCCATTACCCTGGGGGAAAGGATTCGGCTACACCTTC. This codes for CASSPLPWGKGFGYTF.

There are many counts of this clonotype. The V gene is TRBV4-2, the J gene TRBJ1-1; no reliable D call. This CDR3 comprises 13 residues. Germline-derived CDR1 and CDR2 are LGHNA and YNFKEQ. The V end was cut by 9 bases, the J end by 3 bases, with 14 bases between. CDR3 DNA sequence: TGTGCCAGTAGTAACGGACGGGACACTGAAGCTTTCTTT. This codes for CASSNGRDTEAFF.

This clonotype occurred a few times. This sequence joins TRBV5-4 and TRBJ2-6; D is undetermined. V dropped 4 bases and J dropped 0 bases, with 11 bases sitting between them. The length of the CDR3 is 16 residues. Germline-derived CDR1 and CDR2 are SGHNT and YYREEE (reference sequence). The CDR3 sequence is CASSIKTVSGANVLTF. CDR3 in DNA: TGTGCCAGCAGCATAAAAACAGTCTCTGGGGCCAACGTCCTGACTTTC. The whole variable domain, filled in from reference TRBV5-4 and TRBJ2-6, reads ETGVTQSPTHLIKTRGQQVTLRCSSQSGHNTVSWYQQALGQGPQFIFQYYREEENGRGNFPPRFSGLQFPNYSSELNVNALELDDSALYLCASSIKTVSGANVLTFGAGSRLTVL.